The 30 T cell receptor beta chains below were found in one sample sequenced in a study of OX40 agonist ivuxolimab in advanced cancers. Measured with immunoSEQ multiplex PCR; TCRdb has only the in-frame clones, and not every one. The sample carries tens of thousands of clones, roughly four fifths recorded once. The material sequenced was CD4+ or CD8+ T cells sorted from blood, taken in a trial of the OX40 agonist ivuxolimab. Receptors originate from an adult with an advanced solid tumor such as melanoma, head and neck, liver or kidney cancer.

This sequence joins TRBV28 and TRBJ1-4; D is unclear. This CDR3 comprises 15 residues. Germline CDR1 MDHEN, CDR2 SYDVKM. Trimming took off 6 bases at V and 0 bases at J, with 11 bases between the two ends. The CDR3 here is CASRGSLATNEKLFF. The CDR3 nucleotides are TGTGCCAGCAGGGGATCGCTAGCAACTAATGAAAAACTGTTTTTT.

This clone appeared a single time. The CDR3 nucleotides read TGTGCCAGCAGTTACGACGGGCCGTCCGAGCAGTACTTC. Encoded protein: CASSYDGPSEQYF. The chain is built from TRBV6-5 and TRBJ2-7, with D unclear. The germline V and J ends were trimmed by 2 bases and 6 bases, with 11 bases remaining between them. Germline V gives CDR1 MNHEY, CDR2 SVGAGI. The CDR3 totals 13 residues.

V and J are TRBV6-1 and TRBJ1-5, with D possibly matching TRBD1 (5 bases). Trimming left V 4 bases short and J 3 bases short, with 13 bases between. Germline loops: CDR1 MNHNS, CDR2 SASEGT. The CDR3 length is 15 residues. The CDR3 loop reads CASSVGRDDNQPQHF. The CDR3 DNA reads as TGTGCCAGCAGTGTTGGCAGGGATGACAATCAGCCCCAGCATTTT.

V usage is TRBV7-2 and J usage is TRBJ2-3; no definite D call. The V end was cut by 1 base, the J end by 2 bases, with 7 bases between. The CDR3 covers 14 residues. Germline lookup yields CDR1 SGHTA and CDR2 FQGNSA. The CDR3 region is CASSLGPATDTQYF. CDR3 sequence (DNA): TGTGCCAGCAGCTTAGGACCGGCCACAGATACGCAGTATTTT.

CDR3 sequence (DNA): TGTGCCAGCAGTCCCGGGACCCAAGAGACCCAGTACTTC. Translated: CASSPGTQETQYF. The chain joins TRBV5-4 to TRBJ2-5; D tentatively reads TRBD1 or TRBD2 (5 bases each). Germline assignment: CDR1 SGHNT and CDR2 YYREEE (reference sequence). The ends were cut back, 5 bases at V and 1 base at J, with 9 bases in the middle. The CDR3 has 13 amino acids.

The rearrangement uses TRBV7-3 and TRBJ1-5; TRBD1 agrees at 8 bases. The CDR3 runs to 16 residues. Trimming removed 1 base from V and 6 bases from J; junction bases left unmatched: 8. Germline V lookup: CDR1 SGHTA, CDR2 FQGTGA. The CDR3 DNA reads TGTGCCAGCAGCTTAAGCGGCCAGGGGGCTAGTCAGCCCCAGCATTTT. Protein sequence: CASSLSGQGASQPQHF. The whole variable domain, filled in from reference TRBV7-3 and TRBJ1-5, reads GAGVSQTPSNKVTEKGKYVELRCDPISGHTALYWYRQSLGQGPEFLIYFQGTGAADDSGLPNDRFFAVRPEGSVSTLKIQRTERGDSAVYLCASSLSGQGASQPQHFGDGTRLSIL.

The chain is built from TRBV2 and TRBJ2-3, with a tentative D call TRBD2 (5 bases). Germline V gives CDR1 SNHLY, CDR2 FYNNEI. V lost 0 bases, J lost 0 bases, and 10 bases lay in between. The CDR3 has 16 residues. The CDR3 DNA follows: TGTGCCAGCAGTGAAGCGAGGGTATCTAGCACAGATACGCAGTATTTT. Encoded protein: CASSEARVSSTDTQYF.

This clone came up a few times. The gene calls are TRBV7-9 and TRBJ1-1; D is uncertain. The CDR3 has 17 residues. Trimming took off 2 bases at V and 5 bases at J, with 21 bases between the two ends. Germline-derived CDR1 and CDR2 are SEHNR and FQNEAQ (reference sequence). The DNA for the CDR3 is TGTGCCAGCAGCTTACCGAATGTTTTTTTTGGTAAGACTGAAGCTTTCTTT. This translates into CASSLPNVFFGKTEAFF.

This chain uses TRBV7-9 with TRBJ2-7; the D gene could be TRBD1 or TRBD2 (5 bases each). V shed 4 bases and J shed 5 bases, with 12 bases lying between them. Germline V CDR1 and CDR2: SEHNR, FQNEAQ (reference sequence). The CDR3 has 13 residues. In nucleotides, the CDR3 is TGTGCCAGCAGCTCGGTCGGGGCCCACGAGCAGTACTTC. The encoded protein is CASSSVGAHEQYF.

This chain connects TRBV2 to TRBJ2-1, with 7 nucleotides matching TRBD2. CDR1 and CDR2 (germline): SNHLY, FYNNEI. Trimming took 2 bases from V and 1 from J; bases not matched to a gene: 2. The CDR3 spans 15 residues. CDR3 DNA sequence: TGTGCCAGCAGTGAAATGGGAGGGTCCTACAATGAGCAGTTCTTC. Encoded protein: CASSEMGGSYNEQFF.

The genes are TRBV6-5 and TRBJ2-7; 8 bases align to TRBD2. Germline V gives CDR1 MNHEY, CDR2 SVGAGI. The trim removed 8 bases at V and 3 bases at J, leaving 12 bases unmatched. The CDR3 is 15 residues long. The CDR3 loop is CASRVASLAGYEQYF. CDR3 DNA sequence: TGTGCCAGCCGGGTTGCGAGCCTAGCGGGCTACGAGCAGTACTTC.

This chain links TRBV6-1 with TRBJ2-7; D possibly uses TRBD1 or TRBD2 (6 bases each). V gave up 5 bases and J gave up 9 bases, with 17 bases separating them. Germline CDR1 reads MNHNS; CDR2 reads SASEGT. CDR3 size: 13 residues. The CDR3 nucleotides are TGTGCCAGCAGTAAACTAGTATCGGGGGCGCAGTACTTC. It specifies CASSKLVSGAQYF.

The genes are TRBV7-2 and TRBJ1-2, with D tentatively TRBD1 (6 bases). Germline V gives CDR1 SGHTA, CDR2 FQGNSA. V lost 1 base, J lost 2 bases, and 17 bases lay in between. CDR3 length: 17 amino acids. The CDR3 protein is CASSLDLSQGFNYGYTF. For the CDR3, the DNA is TGTGCCAGCAGCTTAGATCTCTCACAGGGATTCAACTATGGCTACACCTTC.

The chain uses TRBV7-3 and TRBJ2-1; D uncertain. Trimming shortened V by 5 bases and J by 5 bases, and 10 bases separated the two germline ends. CDR3 length: 13 residues. The germline V gene encodes CDR1 SGHTA and CDR2 FQGTGA. The CDR3 spells CASSPPGNNEQFF. The CDR3 nucleotides are TGTGCCAGCAGCCCGCCGGGTAACAATGAGCAGTTCTTC.

The J gene is TRBJ1-1, the V gene TRBV6-6; 8 bases line up with TRBD1. Germline CDR1 reads MNHNY; CDR2 reads SVGAGI (reference sequence). This CDR3 is built from 15 residues. After removal of 4 bases from V and 10 bases from J, the junction contained 14 bases not matched to a gene. CDR3 coding DNA: TGTGCCAGCAGTTCTACCAAACAGGGGGTAGAGGTAGCTTTCTTT. Residues: CASSSTKQGVEVAFF.

The J gene is TRBJ2-2, the V gene TRBV6-1, with D possibly being TRBD1 (7 bases). The CDR3 has 15 residues. Between the trimmed V and J ends, which lost 6 bases and 3 bases, there was a span of 14 bases. CDR1 is MNHNS and CDR2 is SASEGT in the germline V gene. In DNA, the CDR3 is TGTGCCAGCAGGCAAATCAGGGGGGACACCGGGGAGCTGTTTTTT. Its protein is CASRQIRGDTGELFF.

The chain links TRBV5-4 to TRBJ2-2; tentatively, D is TRBD2 (6 bases). CDR1 and CDR2 from the germline V gene are SGHNT and YYREEE (reference sequence). Trimming took off 4 bases at V and 2 bases at J, with 15 bases between the two ends. The CDR3 loop spans 16 amino acids. The DNA for the CDR3 is TGTGCCAGCAGCATGACACGACTAGTAAACACCGGGGAGCTGTTTTTT. Translating it yields CASSMTRLVNTGELFF. Combining the CDR3 with reference TRBV5-4 and TRBJ2-2 gives the whole variable domain ETGVTQSPTHLIKTRGQQVTLRCSSQSGHNTVSWYQQALGQGPQFIFQYYREEENGRGNFPPRFSGLQFPNYSSELNVNALELDDSALYLCASSMTRLVNTGELFFGEGSRLTVL.

This sequence joins TRBV30 and TRBJ1-2; the D gene is possibly TRBD1 (6 bases). Trimming cost V 1 base and J 4 bases, with 10 bases left between them. Per the germline V gene, CDR1 is GTSNPN and CDR2 is SVGIG (reference sequence). The CDR3 has 13 residues. CDR3 sequence: CAWSEGGFYGYTF. The CDR3 bases are TGTGCCTGGAGTGAAGGGGGATTCTATGGCTACACCTTC. Full variable domain (outside the CDR3, taken from reference TRBV30 and TRBJ1-2): SQTIHQWPATLVQPVGSPLSLECTVEGTSNPNLYWYRQAAGRGLQLLFYSVGIGQISSEVPQNLSASRPQDRQFILSSKKLLLSDSGFYLCAWSEGGFYGYTFGSGTRLTVV.

The rearrangement uses TRBV6-1 and TRBJ1-2; D may be TRBD1 (5 bases). Trimming removed 7 bases at V and 4 bases at J, with 16 bases between. CDR1 is MNHNS and CDR2 is SASEGT in the germline V gene. CDR3 length equals 14 residues. The CDR3 nucleotides are TGTGCCAGCACGTGGGACCCCACAAGCTATGGCTACACCTTC. The encoded protein is CASTWDPTSYGYTF.

The CDR3 sequence: CASSGNRVGNYGYTF. In nucleotides, the CDR3 is TGTGCCAGCAGTGGAAACAGGGTGGGGAACTATGGCTACACCTTC. The V and J genes are TRBV2 and TRBJ1-2; weak D call: TRBD1 (6 bases). The V gene's germline CDR1 is SNHLY and CDR2 FYNNEI. The CDR3 sequence is 15 residues long. V lost 4 bases and J lost 2, with 14 bases in between.

The chain joins TRBV5-1 to TRBJ1-5; possibly TRBD1 for D (5 bases). In germline, CDR1 is SGHRS, CDR2 YFSETQ. Trimming shortened V by 3 bases and J by 3 bases, and 7 bases separated the two germline ends. CDR3 length: 13 residues. The CDR3 nucleotides are TGCGCCAGCAGCTGGGACTACAATCAGCCCCAGCATTTT. Protein product: CASSWDYNQPQHF. Combining the CDR3 with reference TRBV5-1 and TRBJ1-5 gives the whole variable domain KAGVTQTPRYLIKTRGQQVTLSCSPISGHRSVSWYQQTPGQGLQFLFEYFSETQRNKGNFPGRFSGRQFSNSRSEMNVSTLELGDSALYLCASSWDYNQPQHFGDGTRLSIL.

This chain links TRBV28 with TRBJ1-5, with D unresolved. The germline CDR1 and CDR2 sequences are MDHEN and SYDVKM. This CDR3 is built from 11 residues. V shed 6 bases and J shed 6 bases, with 6 bases lying between them. The CDR3 DNA follows: TGTGCCAGCAGCCGGCGTCAGCCCCAGCATTTT. This codes for CASSRRQPQHF.

The rearrangement uses TRBV5-1 and TRBJ2-1; D gene uncertain. This CDR3 is 15 amino acids long. V was cut by 9 bases and J by 1 base, with 17 bases left in between. In germline, CDR1 is SGHRS, CDR2 YFSETQ. In DNA form, the CDR3 reads TGCGCCACCTATTATGCTCCCGGGTCCTACAATGAGCAGTTCTTC. It specifies CATYYAPGSYNEQFF.

The gene calls are TRBV7-2 and TRBJ2-2; 7 bases line up with TRBD1. Trimming removed 4 bases from V and 4 bases from J; junction bases left unmatched: 9. The V gene's germline CDR1 is SGHTA and CDR2 FQGNSA. This CDR3 contains 16 residues. CDR3 residues: CASSSPTGYFTGELFF. In DNA, the CDR3 is TGTGCCAGCAGCTCCCCGACAGGGTATTTCACCGGGGAGCTGTTTTTT. Looking up the rest from reference TRBV7-2 and TRBJ2-2 gives the full variable domain: GAGVSQSPSNKVTEKGKDVELRCDPISGHTALYWYRQSLGQGLEFLIYFQGNSAPDKSGLPSDRFSAERTGGSVSTLTIQRTQQEDSAVYLCASSSPTGYFTGELFFGEGSRLTVL.

V is TRBV5-1 and J is TRBJ1-2; D is unclear. V lost 2 bases, J lost 4 bases, and 12 bases lay in between. The germline gives CDR1 SGHRS, CDR2 YFSETQ. The CDR3 extends over 14 amino acids. The CDR3 sequence is CASSFNFGVYGYTF. For the CDR3, the DNA is TGCGCCAGCAGCTTTAATTTCGGGGTCTATGGCTACACCTTC.

This chain uses TRBV5-1 with TRBJ1-4; tentatively, D is TRBD1 (6 bases). The V gene lost 3 bases and the J gene lost 1 base, with 13 bases spanning the gap. Germline-derived CDR1 and CDR2 are SGHRS and YFSETQ. This CDR3 is built from 16 residues. The CDR3 sequence: CASSSLGRGTNEKLFF. For the CDR3, the DNA is TGCGCCAGCAGCTCACTCGGCAGGGGAACTAATGAAAAACTGTTTTTT.

The V call is TRBV15, the J call TRBJ2-5, with D uncertain. The length of the CDR3 is 12 residues. Trimming took 0 bases from V and 4 from J, leaving 3 bases between them. Germline values: CDR1 LNHNV, CDR2 YYDKDF (reference sequence). The CDR3 sequence: CATSRDPETQYF. CDR3 DNA sequence: TGTGCCACCAGCAGAGACCCAGAGACCCAGTACTTC.

This sequence joins TRBV19 and TRBJ1-1; D is unresolved. Germline CDR1 is LNHDA and CDR2 is SQIVND (reference sequence). Trimming removed 5 bases at V and 5 bases at J, with 18 bases between. This CDR3 comprises 15 residues. The CDR3 bases are TGTGCCAGTAGTTTCGGTGGGGTGATGGGAACTGAAGCTTTCTTT. Its translation: CASSFGGVMGTEAFF.

V gene TRBV5-1 combines with J gene TRBJ1-5, with 10 bases aligning to TRBD1. V shed 2 bases, J shed 5 bases, and the junction held 1 base outside the gene matches. CDR1 is SGHRS and CDR2 is YFSETQ in the germline V gene. The CDR3 runs to 14 residues. CDR3 residues: CASSFGTGDQPQHF. Here the CDR3 DNA reads TGCGCCAGCAGCTTCGGGACAGGGGATCAGCCCCAGCATTTT.

This clone came up a few times. CDR3 region: CASSLFLTTGTSGDNEQFF. CDR3 sequence (DNA): TGTGCCAGCAGTTTATTCTTAACGACTGGGACTAGCGGGGACAATGAGCAGTTCTTC. The chain couples TRBV28 to TRBJ2-1; TRBD2 agrees at 13 bases. Losses at the gene ends were 1 base for V and 5 bases for J; bases not matched to a gene: 11. Germline loops: CDR1 MDHEN, CDR2 SYDVKM. This CDR3 spans 19 amino acids.